This T cell receptor (beta chain) was captured by sequencing in a study of control samples from healthy donors and cancer patients. The CDR3 has 15 amino acids. V gave up 7 bases and J gave up 1 base, with 11 bases separating them. CDR1 and CDR2 from the germline V gene are MNHEY and SVGAGI. Repertoires were generated with immunoSEQ multiplex PCR, while TCRdb's copy carries only in-frame clones and drops some. Of about 90,000 clones listed, about nine tenths are singletons. This rearrangement joins TRBV6-5 to TRBJ2-6; a weak D match, TRBD2 (5 bases). The sequence derives from a woman in her late teens or twenties in good health. Sequencing was performed on blood. CDR3 protein: CASKGGESGANVLTF. The CDR3 DNA is TGTGCCAGCAAAGGAGGAGAGTCTGGGGCCAACGTCCTGACTTTC.